This T cell receptor beta chain came from a study of T cell responses to AZD1222 COVID-19 vaccine. Trimming shortened V by 1 base and J by 5 bases, and 9 bases separated the two germline ends. There are 14 residues in the CDR3. CDR1 SGHTA and CDR2 FQGTGA come from the germline V gene. The data were produced by immunoSEQ multiplex PCR, yet TCRdb's version contains in-frame clones alone and is incomplete. The repertoire consists of some 150,000 clones, with roughly 89% occurring once and the leading ten covering 4% to 6%. The chain combines TRBV7-3 with TRBJ1-5; D call uncertain. Specimen: peripheral blood, collected on day 0 of AZD1222 vaccination. The origin of this receptor is an adult in good health. DNA for the CDR3: TGTGCCAGCAGCTTAAGAAGCGGGTATCAGCCCCAGCATTTT. Its protein is CASSLRSGYQPQHF.